This T cell receptor beta chain was captured by sequencing in a study of cytomegalovirus exposure and HLA in healthy donors. Overall study: Genotyping showed roughly 77% of a few hundred donors falling in the Caucasian-associated ancestry cluster. Regarding the study as a whole: Most of the TCR beta V segments (in an earlier analysis) were productive either about 90% or about 30% of the time. Per a later analysis, 18,000 or so TCR beta sequences showed association with HLA alleles at 0.05 false discovery rate.

Note on this clone: What it recognizes is unknown.

PCR employed 60 Vbeta and 13 Jbeta primers. Clones were read by immunoSEQ multiplex PCR, and TCRdb kept only the in-frame ones, dropping some. This sample has more than 110,000 clones, with around 80% found just once. Trimming shortened V by 7 bases and J by 8 bases, and 15 bases separated the two germline ends. The CDR3 spans 14 residues. CDR1 is MNHEY, CDR2 SMNVEV, per germline (reference sequence). This TCR was sampled from a woman aged 45-65 years in good health and CMV-seropositive. Sequenced material: PBMCs. The V call is TRBV27, the J call TRBJ1-6; D uncertain. Here the CDR3 DNA reads TGTGCCAGCAAAAGTTCAGTTCTCGATTCACCCCTCCACTTT. This sequence encodes CASKSSVLDSPLHF.